This T cell receptor beta chain appears in the sequencing data of a study of CD8+ T cells in alopecia areata. Study background: In an open-label trial, patients got 5 to 10 mg tofacitinib twice daily. Tofacitinib lasted 6 to 18 months, then 6 months off drug. Notes on the study in general: Tofacitinib significantly brought down scalp clonality and expanded CD8+ clones among top 100.

V lost 7 bases and J 2 bases, leaving 5 bases between the germline ends. This CDR3 has 11 amino acids. Germline V gene lookup returns CDR1 MDHEN and CDR2 SYDVKM. RNA, once extracted, was reverse transcribed into cDNA for use as the sequencing template. Assay used: immunoSEQ multiplex PCR; TCRdb lists only in-frame clones, some missing. The sample yields a few hundred thousand clones, about three fifths seen once. This clone was detected a few times. Its antigen is undetermined. Treatment given: oral pan-JAK inhibitor, 5-10 mg twice daily. Alopecia areata patients provided lesional scalp punch biopsies and peripheral blood, both collected for the study.

The receptor was derived from a human donor with alopecia areata. Sample: CD4+ T cells sorted from blood, taken at roughly week 52, from a patient treated with tofacitinib. The rearrangement uses TRBV28 and TRBJ2-5; D not certain. In DNA form, the CDR3 reads TGTGCCAGCACCCGGCAAGAGACCCAGTACTTC. Encoded protein: CASTRQETQYF.